The T cell receptor beta chain under discussion was sequenced for a study of T cells expressing NK-cell markers. TCRdb reprocessed the 5' RACE reads, with one entry per CDR3 protein and no DNA. The sample totals over 100,000 distinct CDR3 sequences. The CDR3 covers 14 residues. Sample: blood T cells: a sorted CD56 or NKG2C T cell subset, CD4+ or CD8+ T cells, or bulk PBMC T cells (not recorded which). The receptor comes from a woman aged 18 to 75 in good health. This chain joins TRBV12-3 or TRBV12-4 and TRBJ2-6. Here the CDR3 reads CASSFPSGANVLTF.